A single sample gave rise to the 2 T cell receptor beta chains below, sequenced in a study of Graves' ophthalmopathy and Graves' hyperthyroidism. The sequenced template was RNA, covering the TCR beta CDR3 region. The workflow started with a first-round RT-PCR run with HTBI primers and then moved on to a second-round multiplex PCR. A single record per CDR3 protein comes from TCRdb applying MiXCR to the multiplex PCR reads. The table shows roughly 170,000 distinct CDR3 sequences, with around two fifths occurring only once. Sequencing was carried out using peripheral blood. The receptors stem from a man in his thirties or forties with Graves' ophthalmopathy.

This chain links TRBV2 with TRBJ2-4, with 9 bases aligning to TRBD1. The CDR3 is 12 amino acids. V lost 7 bases to trimming and J lost 12 bases; unmatched junction nucleotides: 7. Germline V gives CDR1 SNHLY, CDR2 FYNNEI. The CDR3 here is CASKLTGGDQYF. CDR3 bases: TGTGCCAGCAAGCTCACAGGGGGCGATCAGTACTTC.

The count of this clonotype is one. The chain has TRBV12-5 and TRBJ1-1; a possible D gene is TRBD1 (6 bases). Trimming took 0 bases from V and 8 from J, leaving 19 bases between them. This CDR3 region has 16 residues. Germline lookup yields CDR1 LGHNT and CDR2 FRNRAP. This CDR3 is CASGLVTGTPATEAFF. In DNA, the CDR3 is TGTGCTAGTGGTTTGGTAACAGGGACACCAGCGACCGAAGCTTTCTTT.